Listed below are T cell receptor beta chains from one sample, sequenced in a study of cytomegalovirus exposure and HLA in healthy donors. TCRdb's table, derived via immunoSEQ multiplex PCR, lists solely in-frame clones and lacks some. The table includes more than 20,000 clones, roughly 79% detected once. Sequenced material: PBMCs. These receptor sequences come from a male donor in good health and CMV-seronegative. Both conserved end residues are part of each CDR3. Each record gives: V gene, clone size, J gene, D gene, CDR3 protein, CDR3 DNA. D genes are given only for firm matches. Clone size is given for some rows only: seen once, a few or many times, or a class if the clone is expanded.

>TRBV7-9|.|TRBJ2-5|TRBD2
CSSSFTGGLEYF
TGTTCCAGCAGCTTTACCGGCGGACTAGAGTACTTC
>TRBV7-2|.|TRBJ2-7|TRBD1
CASSFDRDSYEQYF
TGTGCCAGCAGCTTCGACAGGGATTCCTACGAGCAGTACTTC
>TRBV7-3|.|TRBJ2-3|TRBD2
CASSPGLAGSTDTQYF
TGTGCCAGCAGCCCGGGACTAGCGGGAAGCACAGATACGCAGTATTTT
>TRBV2|.|TRBJ1-5|.
CASSDSGGQENQPQHF
TGTGCCAGCAGTGACTCCGGGGGGCAGGAGAATCAGCCCCAGCATTTT
>TRBV7-2|.|TRBJ2-3|.
CASSLSTDTQYF
TGTGCCAGCAGTCTTAGTACAGATACGCAGTATTTT
>TRBV7-2|.|TRBJ2-3|.
CASEEYDTQYF
TGTGCCAGCGAGGAATATGATACGCAGTATTTT
>TRBV2|.|TRBJ2-2|TRBD2
CASSGQRGNTGELFF
TGTGCCAGCTCGGGCCAGCGGGGGAACACCGGGGAGCTGTTTTTT
>TRBV13|.|TRBJ1-4|TRBD1
CASSDGQGVGEKLFF
TGTGCCAGCAGCGACGGACAGGGAGTAGGGGAAAAACTGTTTTTT
>TRBV6-5|once|TRBJ1-6|TRBD1
CASSPDRGGSPLHF
TGTGCCAGCAGCCCGGACAGGGGAGGTTCACCCCTCCACTTT
>TRBV5-1|few|TRBJ1-1|.
CASSFRSGNTEAFF
TGCGCCAGCAGCTTTAGGAGTGGGAACACTGAAGCTTTCTTT
>TRBV7-9|.|TRBJ2-7|.
CASSSAPLTGSYEQYF
TGTGCCAGCAGCTCCGCCCCCCTTACAGGGAGCTACGAGCAGTACTTC
>TRBV5-5|.|TRBJ2-7|.
CASSFYPGSYEQYF
TGTGCCAGCAGCTTTTACCCGGGTTCCTACGAGCAGTACTTC
>TRBV4-3|.|TRBJ1-1|TRBD1
CASSHHRGLNTEAFF
TGCGCCAGCAGCCACCACAGGGGGCTAAACACTGAAGCTTTCTTT
>TRBV2|.|TRBJ2-1|TRBD1
CASSGTGVVNEQFF
TGTGCCAGCAGTGGGACAGGGGTCGTAAATGAGCAGTTCTTC
>TRBV15|.|TRBJ2-2|TRBD2
CATTSGGDTGELFF
TGTGCCACCACTAGCGGGGGGGACACCGGGGAGCTGTTTTTT
>TRBV9|.|TRBJ2-1|TRBD2
CASSVFAGGHNEQFF
TGTGCCAGCAGCGTATTCGCGGGGGGGCACAATGAGCAGTTCTTC
>TRBV7-2|few|TRBJ1-2|.
CASSPGDIYGYTF
TGTGCCAGCAGCCCTGGGGACATCTATGGCTACACCTTC
>TRBV7-9|.|TRBJ2-7|.
CASSRDWNYEQYF
TGTGCCAGCAGCCGGGACTGGAACTACGAGCAGTACTTC
>TRBV10-1|.|TRBJ2-7|.
CASNYREEQYF
TGCGCCAGTAACTACAGGGAAGAGCAGTACTTC
>TRBV13|.|TRBJ2-1|.
CASSFSGGKDEQFF
TGTGCCAGCAGCTTTTCTGGGGGGAAAGATGAGCAGTTCTTC
>TRBV28|.|TRBJ2-5|TRBD2
CASLQVRSGAAETQYF
TGTGCCAGTCTACAGGTCCGTAGCGGGGCCGCGGAGACCCAGTACTTC
>TRBV7-6|.|TRBJ2-1|.
CASSLEGRGHEQFF
TGTGCCAGCAGCTTAGAAGGCCGCGGCCATGAGCAGTTCTTC
>TRBV6-5|few|TRBJ2-7|.
CASSSSPWAEQYF
TGTGCCAGCAGTTCTAGCCCTTGGGCTGAGCAGTACTTC
>TRBV19|.|TRBJ2-5|.
CAASAAAMETQYF
TGTGCCGCAAGCGCGGCGGCAATGGAGACCCAGTACTTC
>TRBV7-6|.|TRBJ2-7|TRBD1
CASSPGQAYYEQYF
TGTGCCAGCAGCCCCGGACAGGCCTACTACGAGCAGTACTTC
>TRBV2|.|TRBJ2-5|.
CASSAELGGGTQYF
TGTGCCAGCAGTGCCGAACTCGGGGGAGGGACCCAGTACTTC
>TRBV7-9|few|TRBJ2-7|TRBD1
CSSSSRDRAYEQYF
TGTTCCAGTAGCTCGCGGGACAGGGCATACGAGCAGTACTTC
>TRBV6-5|once|TRBJ2-7|TRBD2
CASRYGLAGYEQYF
TGTGCCAGCAGATACGGACTAGCGGGCTACGAGCAGTACTTC
>TRBV5-6|.|TRBJ2-7|.
CASSLSGEQYF
TGTGCCAGCAGCTTGTCCGGCGAGCAGTACTTC
>TRBV20-1|.|TRBJ1-1|.
CSVLRDTEAFF
TGCAGTGTCCTTAGAGACACTGAAGCTTTCTTT
>TRBV10-2|few|TRBJ1-6|TRBD1
CASRQGAPNSPLHF
TGCGCCAGCAGGCAGGGGGCGCCTAATTCACCCCTCCACTTT
>TRBV30|.|TRBJ2-5|.
CAWSSGQETQYF
TGTGCCTGGAGTTCGGGTCAAGAGACCCAGTACTTC
>TRBV6-5|.|TRBJ2-7|.
CASSTRGGYEQYF
TGTGCCAGCAGTACGAGGGGGGGCTACGAGCAGTACTTC
>TRBV6-5|.|TRBJ2-2|.
CASSYLDSYTGELFF
TGTGCCAGCAGTTACTTGGACAGCTACACCGGGGAGCTGTTTTTT
>TRBV7-2|.|TRBJ2-7|TRBD1
CASSPRTGLAEQYF
TGTGCCAGCAGCCCCCGGACAGGCCTCGCGGAGCAGTACTTC
>TRBV30|few|TRBJ1-6|TRBD1
CASGTGSDSYNSPLHF
TGTGCCTCGGGGACAGGGTCGGACTCCTATAATTCACCCCTCCACTTT
>TRBV4-2|.|TRBJ2-5|TRBD2
CASSQSRGGQETQYF
TGTGCCAGCAGCCAAAGCCGGGGGGGCCAAGAGACCCAGTACTTC
>TRBV29-1|.|TRBJ2-1|TRBD2
CSASGTSGSLLHQGQFF
TGCAGTGCATCCGGGACTAGCGGCTCCCTCCTTCATCAGGGGCAGTTCTTC
>TRBV5-1|.|TRBJ2-3|TRBD2
CASSTGTSWSSTDTQYF
TGCGCCAGCAGCACCGGGACTAGTTGGTCGAGCACAGATACGCAGTATTTT
>TRBV9|.|TRBJ2-1|TRBD1
CASSAKGATSSYNEQFF
TGTGCCAGCAGCGCAAAGGGGGCTACGAGCTCCTACAATGAGCAGTTCTTC
>TRBV27|.|TRBJ2-1|TRBD1
CASSLAGTGSYNEQFF
TGTGCCAGCAGTTTGGCCGGGACAGGGTCCTACAATGAACAGTTCTTC
>TRBV27|.|TRBJ1-1|.
CASGLTEAFF
TGTGCCAGCGGGCTCACTGAAGCTTTCTTT
>TRBV7-2|once|TRBJ2-3|TRBD2
CASSLATSGTTQYF
TGTGCCAGCAGCTTAGCGACTAGCGGGACTACGCAGTATTTT
>TRBV9|.|TRBJ2-1|.
CASSVDALSSYNEQFF
TGTGCCAGCAGCGTAGATGCGTTGAGCTCCTACAATGAGCAGTTCTTC
>TRBV2|.|TRBJ2-3|TRBD2
CASRSGTRSTDTQYF
TGTGCCAGCAGGTCCGGGACTAGGAGTACAGATACGCAGTATTTT
>TRBV19|.|TRBJ1-1|TRBD1
CASSMDRATEAFF
TGTGCCAGTAGTATGGACAGGGCCACTGAAGCTTTCTTT
>TRBV7-9|.|TRBJ2-7|TRBD1
CASSYRDRAYEQYF
TGTGCTAGCAGCTACCGGGACAGGGCATACGAGCAGTACTTC
>TRBV29-1|.|TRBJ1-2|.
CSVEFQGTYGYTF
TGCAGCGTTGAGTTTCAGGGTACCTATGGCTACACCTTC
>TRBV19|.|TRBJ1-1|.
CASSIDYTEAFF
TGTGCCAGTAGTATAGACTACACTGAAGCTTTCTTT
>TRBV19|.|TRBJ2-7|.
CASSILYKNYEQYF
TGTGCCAGTAGTATCCTGTACAAGAACTACGAGCAGTACTTC